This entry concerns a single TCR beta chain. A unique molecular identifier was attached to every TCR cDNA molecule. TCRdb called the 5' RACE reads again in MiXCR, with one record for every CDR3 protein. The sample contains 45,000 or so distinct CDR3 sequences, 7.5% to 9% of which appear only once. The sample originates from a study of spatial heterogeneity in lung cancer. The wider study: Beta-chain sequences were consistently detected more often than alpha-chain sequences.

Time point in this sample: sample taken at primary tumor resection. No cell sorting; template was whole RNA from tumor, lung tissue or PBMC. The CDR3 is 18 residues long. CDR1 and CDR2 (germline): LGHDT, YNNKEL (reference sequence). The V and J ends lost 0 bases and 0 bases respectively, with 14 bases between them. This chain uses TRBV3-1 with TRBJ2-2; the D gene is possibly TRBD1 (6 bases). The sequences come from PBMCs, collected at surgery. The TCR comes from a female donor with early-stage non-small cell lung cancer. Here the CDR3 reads CASSQDTRQASNTGELFF. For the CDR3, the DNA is TGTGCCAGCAGCCAAGATACCCGACAGGCGTCGAACACCGGGGAGCTGTTTTTT. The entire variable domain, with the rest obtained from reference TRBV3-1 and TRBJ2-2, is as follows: DTAVSQTPKYLVTQMGNDKSIKCEQNLGHDTMYWYKQDSKKFLKIMFSYNNKELIINETVPNRFSPKSPDKAHLNLHINSLELGDSAVYFCASSQDTRQASNTGELFFGEGSRLTVL.